The sequence of this T cell receptor beta chain was determined in a study of CXCR3-negative and CXCR3-positive naive CD8 T cells. Points from the study as a whole: TRBV-TRBJ usage was alike in naive CXCR3-negative and CXCR3-positive cells but differed in memory cells.

cDNA libraries for TRB were generated by 5' RACE incorporating UMI labels. Using the 5' RACE reads, TCRdb records one entry per CDR3 protein without DNA. The data show 65,000 to 75,000 distinct CDR3 sequences, and the top ten clones hold about 1.5%. Note on this clonotype: Its antigen is undetermined.

Naive CD8+ T cells showed CD45RO-CCR7+CD27+CD95-. The CDR3 extends over 14 amino acids. The V and J genes are TRBV23-1 and TRBJ1-5. TRBV23-1 counts as an open reading frame of uncertain function. This sequence was found in a human donor in good health. Some clones in this sample may be carry-over from other donors' samples. The sample consisted of naive CXCR3- CD8+ T cells from blood. As to subset: CD45RO-CCR7+CD27+CD95- naive CD8+ T cells lacking CXCR3 (TNR3-). CDR3 amino acids: CASSQSGWNQPQHF.